The 30 T cell receptor beta chains below all came from one sample that was sequenced in a study of T cells in Graves' hyperthyroidism and ophthalmopathy. Using RNA transcripts as the source, TCR beta CDR3 regions were amplified. A first-round RT-PCR of the TCR CDR3 used the HTBI primer set. TCRdb analysed the multiplex PCR reads with MiXCR anew, one entry per CDR3 protein. The repertoire has hundreds of thousands of distinct CDR3 sequences, approximately 24% of them found once; the top ten carry about 11%. Sequences were obtained from blood. The receptors stem from a woman aged 25 to 39 with Graves' ophthalmopathy.

This clonotype was seen more than once but under ten times. This rearrangement joins TRBV6-4 to TRBJ1-1; TRBD1 matches at 9 bases. The V segment lost 6 bases and the J segment 5 bases; nucleotides outside the gene matches: 10. Germline V lookup: CDR1 MRHNA, CDR2 SNTAGT. This CDR3 is 15 amino acids long. The CDR3 loop is CASSDPRQGDTEAFF. The CDR3 DNA is TGTGCCAGCAGCGACCCGAGACAGGGGGATACTGAAGCTTTCTTT.

This clonotype occurred many times. This chain connects TRBV5-1 to TRBJ1-1; no firm D call. Between the trimmed V and J ends, which lost 1 base and 1 base, there was a span of 5 bases. The CDR3 has 13 amino acids. Looked up from germline, CDR1 is SGHRS and CDR2 is YFSETQ. The CDR3 DNA reads TGCGCCAGCAGCTTGAACACGAACACTGAAGCTTTCTTT. Translating it yields CASSLNTNTEAFF.

This clonotype was seen only a few times. The chain is built from TRBV29-1 and TRBJ2-5, with 9 bases identical to TRBD1. This CDR3 contains 13 residues. Germline values: CDR1 SQVTM, CDR2 ANQGSEA. The J segment lost 5 bases and the V segment lost 8 bases, leaving 9 bases of the junction unmatched. The CDR3 DNA reads as TGCAGCCTGGGACAGGGAAGAGGGGAGACCCAGTACTTC. Its protein is CSLGQGRGETQYF.

This sequence joins TRBV10-3 and TRBJ1-6; D is unclear. This CDR3 region has 13 residues. The V end lost 9 bases, the J end lost 8 bases, and 14 bases lay between the germline ends. Germline lookup yields CDR1 ENHRY and CDR2 SYGVKD. The CDR3 loop reads CAIRRRRDSPLHF. The CDR3 nucleotides are TGTGCCATTCGACGCCGGAGGGATTCACCCCTCCACTTT.

This clonotype was counted at least ten times. J is TRBJ2-2 and V is TRBV24-1, with 12 positions matching TRBD2. CDR1 and CDR2 (germline): KGHDR, SFDVKD. Trimming removed 10 bases from V and 1 base from J; junction bases left unmatched: 3. The CDR3 length is 15 residues. The DNA of the CDR3 is TGTGCCACTCAGGGACTAGCGGGGAACACCGGGGAGCTGTTTTTT. Protein sequence: CATQGLAGNTGELFF.

In its sample, this clonotype was seen many times. The DNA for the CDR3 is TGTGCCAGCAGCTTAGAGGGCTGGGGGGTCCAAGAGACCCAGTACTTC. This gives the protein CASSLEGWGVQETQYF. The rearrangement uses TRBV11-2 and TRBJ2-5; tentative D call: TRBD2 (6 bases). This CDR3 is built from 16 residues. Trimming stripped 0 bases from V and 1 base from J, with 12 bases between. Germline values: CDR1 SGHAT, CDR2 FQNNGV.

CDR3 nucleotides: TGTGCCAGTAGTATAGGGCTAGCGGGGGACTACGAGCAGTACTTC. This codes for CASSIGLAGDYEQYF. The chain recombines TRBV19 with TRBJ2-7; 10 bases align to TRBD2. Trimming removed 1 base from V and 3 bases from J; junction bases left unmatched: 3. Per germline, CDR1 LNHDA and CDR2 SQIVND (reference sequence). CDR3 size: 15 residues. The full variable domain, rest sourced from reference TRBV19 and TRBJ2-7, is DGGITQSPKYLFRKEGQNVTLSCEQNLNHDAMYWYRQDPGQGLRLIYYSQIVNDFQKGDIAEGYSVSREKKESFPLTVTSAQKNPTAFYLCASSIGLAGDYEQYFGPGTRLTVT.

In regard to this clonotype: Its ends do not fully match the called genes, so a read error is possible. V and J are TRBV19 and TRBJ1-1; D possibly corresponds to TRBD1 (5 bases). Germline V gene sequence: CDR1 LNHDA, CDR2 SQIVND (reference sequence). The length of the CDR3 is 15 residues. For the CDR3, the DNA is TGTGCCAGTATGCGAATAAGGGACCTCAACACTGAAGCTTGCTTT. Amino acid sequence: CASMRIRDLNTEACF.

This clonotype was detected only a few times. The chain employs TRBV14 and TRBJ1-2; possibly TRBD1 for D (6 bases). Deletions cut 2 bases from V and 3 bases from J, with 7 bases between. The V gene's germline CDR1 is SGHDN and CDR2 FVKESK. This CDR3 has 13 amino acids. CDR3 residues: CASSQPGDYGYTF. The CDR3 bases are TGTGCCAGCAGCCAACCAGGGGACTATGGCTACACCTTC. Drawing the rest from reference TRBV14 and TRBJ1-2, the complete variable domain is EAGVTQFPSHSVIEKGQTVTLRCDPISGHDNLYWYRRVMGKEIKFLLHFVKESKQDESGMPNNRFLAERTGGTYSTLKVQPAELEDSGVYFCASSQPGDYGYTFGSGTRLTVV.

In its sample, this clonotype was seen many times. The chain carries TRBV20-1 and TRBJ2-5; D perhaps matches TRBD1 (5 bases). V was trimmed by 0 bases and J by 5 bases, leaving 34 bases between them. Germline V gene sequence: CDR1 DFQATT, CDR2 SNEGSKA (reference sequence). The CDR3 runs to 21 residues. The CDR3 spells CSARENPPVAGFSLFAETQYF. CDR3 bases: TGCAGTGCTAGAGAGAACCCCCCCGTGGCAGGGTTTTCGTTGTTCGCGGAGACCCAGTACTTC.

A remark on this clonotype: Lacking the conserved final phenylalanine or tryptophan, this CDR3 likely reflects a read error. V gene TRBV10-3 combines with J gene TRBJ2-5, with 14 bases lining up with TRBD2. Losses at the gene ends were 6 bases for V and 1 base for J; bases not matched to a gene: 1. The CDR3 length is 15 residues. From germline, CDR1 is ENHRY and CDR2 SYGVKD. CDR3 nucleotide sequence: TGTGCCATCAGCGGGACTAGCGGGGGCCAAGAGACCCAGTACCTC. Residues: CAISGTSGGQETQYL.

The rearrangement uses TRBV6-1 and TRBJ2-7; perhaps TRBD1 as D (6 bases). This CDR3 is 15 amino acids long. Trimming took off 1 base at V and 4 bases at J, with 14 bases between the two ends. Germline loops: CDR1 MNHNS, CDR2 SASEGT. Written as DNA, the CDR3 is TGTGCCAGCAGTGAAGACACGGGGACACCTTACGAGCAGTACTTC. It is translated as CASSEDTGTPYEQYF.

This clonotype has ten or more counts. This chain uses TRBV7-2 with TRBJ1-1, with unresolved D. Germline V gene sequence: CDR1 SGHTA, CDR2 FQGNSA. The CDR3 is 16 amino acids. Trimming pared 1 base from V and 4 bases from J, leaving 16 bases between. CDR3 sequence: CASSLVAEWMVTEAFF. CDR3 nucleotides: TGTGCCAGCAGCTTAGTTGCGGAGTGGATGGTCACTGAAGCTTTCTTT. The full variable domain, completed using reference TRBV7-2 and TRBJ1-1, is GAGVSQSPSNKVTEKGKDVELRCDPISGHTALYWYRQSLGQGLEFLIYFQGNSAPDKSGLPSDRFSAERTGGSVSTLTIQRTQQEDSAVYLCASSLVAEWMVTEAFFGQGTRLTVV.

This clonotype was found a few times. The chain has TRBV4-1 and TRBJ2-5; 11 bases agree with TRBD1. The CDR3 covers 15 residues. Trimming at V came to 0 bases and at J to 4 bases, leaving 1 base not matched to a gene. CDR1 is MGHRA and CDR2 is YSYEKL in the germline V gene. CDR3 loop: CASSQDGTGGETQYF. The DNA of the CDR3 is TGCGCCAGCAGCCAAGATGGGACAGGGGGAGAGACCCAGTACTTC.

This clonotype showed up many times. This sequence joins TRBV6-2 or TRBV6-3 and TRBJ2-7; the D call may be TRBD1 or TRBD2 (5 bases each). Per the germline V gene, CDR1 is MNHEY and CDR2 is SVGEGT. V was pared by 4 bases and J by 2 bases, with 18 bases between. The CDR3 runs to 16 residues. CDR3 sequence reads: CASSFGAEKSPYEQYF. Written as DNA, the CDR3 is TGTGCCAGCAGTTTCGGGGCAGAAAAAAGTCCCTACGAGCAGTACTTC.

The genes are TRBV12-5 and TRBJ2-7; tentative D call: TRBD1 (5 bases). CDR3 length: 14 amino acids. V was shortened by 6 bases and J by 2 bases, with 14 bases between the two germline ends. Germline assignment: CDR1 LGHNT and CDR2 FRNRAP. Here the CDR3 reads CASGPRTSTYEQYF. The CDR3 nucleotides are TGTGCTAGTGGCCCTCGGACATCTACCTACGAGCAGTACTTC.

This clonotype showed up just a few times. The CDR3 DNA reads TGTGCCAGCAGTTACTCGAGACAGGGTGGAGGCTACACCTTC. Protein: CASSYSRQGGGYTF. The chain is built from TRBV6-5 and TRBJ1-2; 7 bases match TRBD1. With 0 bases clipped from V and 8 bases from J, the junction kept 6 bases outside the gene matches. This CDR3 spans 14 amino acids. In germline, CDR1 is MNHEY, CDR2 SVGAGI.

This clonotype occurred many times. The chain couples TRBV7-6 to TRBJ2-2; 7 bases are a match to TRBD1. Germline V gives CDR1 SGHVS, CDR2 FNYEAQ. This CDR3 contains 15 residues. V shed 3 bases and J 1 base; nucleotides not matched to a gene: 2. The CDR3 region has the DNA TGTGCCAGCAGCTTCGGGACAGAGAACACCGGGGAGCTGTTTTTT. Amino acid sequence: CASSFGTENTGELFF.

This clonotype was seen many times. The chain has TRBV10-3 and TRBJ2-7; 7 positions match TRBD1. The V and J ends lost 5 bases and 7 bases, in that order; junction bases with no gene match: 11. The CDR3 contains 14 residues. The germline CDR1 and CDR2 sequences are ENHRY and SYGVKD. CDR3 nucleotide sequence: TGTGCCATCAGTCAAGGGGGCCAGTGGGGTGAGCAGTACTTC. This translates into CAISQGGQWGEQYF.

The chain links TRBV5-1 to TRBJ2-5; possible D gene TRBD1, 6 bases. V lost 4 bases and J lost 1, with 14 bases in between. From germline, CDR1 is SGHRS and CDR2 YFSETQ. CDR3 length: 15 amino acids. The CDR3 spells CASSPGHQVQETQYF. The CDR3 coding sequence is TGCGCCAGCAGCCCGGGACACCAGGTCCAAGAGACCCAGTACTTC.

This clonotype was picked up one time. With a much larger clone just one base away, this may be a read error. V gene TRBV27 combines with J gene TRBJ1-2; D ambiguous. Trimming took 10 bases from V and 6 from J, leaving 21 bases between them. Germline V CDR1 and CDR2: MNHEY, SMNVEV (reference sequence). The CDR3 has 14 amino acids. CDR3 DNA: TGTGCCATCAGCCCCGAAACGGGGAGGGATGGCTACACCTTC. It yields the protein CAISPETGRDGYTF.

The chain combines TRBV12-3 or TRBV12-4 with TRBJ1-2, with D possibly matching TRBD1 (6 bases). This CDR3 has 13 amino acids. The V and J ends lost 3 bases and 8 bases respectively, with 13 bases between them. CDR3 loop: CASSLAGAVGYTF. Here the CDR3 DNA reads TGTGCCAGCAGTTTGGCGGGGGCTGTCGGCTACACCTTC.

This clonotype showed up just a few times. The rearrangement links TRBV28 to TRBJ1-5; D might be TRBD1 (5 bases). The CDR3 is 19 amino acids. Per the germline V gene, CDR1 is MDHEN and CDR2 is SYDVKM. Trimming cost V 6 bases and J 0 bases, with 24 bases left between them. The CDR3 nucleotides are TGTGCCAGCAGGACCGGGACCCCGAAAACGGCCTATAGCAATCAGCCCCAGCATTTT. Its translation is CASRTGTPKTAYSNQPQHF.

This clonotype appeared many times. V usage is TRBV6-5 and J usage is TRBJ2-7; weak D call: TRBD2 (5 bases). Trimming took 2 bases from V and 0 from J, leaving 14 bases between them. Germline values: CDR1 MNHEY, CDR2 SVGAGI. The CDR3 spans 16 residues. The CDR3 loop reads CASSYPPSGSSYEQYF. DNA of the CDR3: TGTGCCAGCAGTTACCCTCCAAGCGGCAGCTCCTACGAGCAGTACTTC.

Regarding this clonotype: A much bigger clone sits one base away, suggesting this may be a read error. A read error is likely, as this CDR3 ends without the conserved phenylalanine or tryptophan. The chain combines TRBV10-3 with TRBJ1-2, with D possibly TRBD1 on 5 matching bases. The ends were cut back, 10 bases at V and 2 bases at J, with 11 bases in the middle. Germline-derived CDR1 and CDR2 are ENHRY and SYGVKD. This CDR3 is 12 amino acids long. CDR3 residues: CATRRANYGYTV. In DNA, the CDR3 is TGTGCCACCCGCAGGGCGAACTATGGCTACACCGTC.

This clonotype has at least ten counts. The gene calls are TRBV28 and TRBJ1-2; D gene uncertain. The CDR3 spans 11 residues. CDR1 MDHEN and CDR2 SYDVKM come from the germline V gene. V shed 7 bases and J shed 1 base, with 4 bases lying between them. CDR3 in amino acids: CASTSNYGYTF. CDR3 DNA sequence: TGTGCCAGCACCAGTAACTATGGCTACACCTTC.

This clonotype was counted ten times or more. CDR3 sequence (DNA): TGTGCCAGCAGCCCACAGGTGACCTCCTACGAGCAGTACTTC. Translated: CASSPQVTSYEQYF. This chain links TRBV7-9 with TRBJ2-7; the D gene is possibly TRBD1 (5 bases). Looked up from germline, CDR1 is SEHNR and CDR2 is FQNEAQ (reference sequence). With 5 bases removed from V and 0 bases from J, the gap between germline ends came to 11 bases. The CDR3 runs to 14 residues.

This clonotype was observed many times. CDR3 coding DNA: TGCGCCAGCAGCTTGGTTGTTTCCGGGGAGCTGTTTTTT. Protein product: CASSLVVSGELFF. The V and J genes are TRBV5-1 and TRBJ2-2; D gene ambiguous. From germline, CDR1 is SGHRS and CDR2 YFSETQ. The CDR3 has 13 amino acids. V was shortened by 0 bases and J by 6 bases, with 6 bases between the two germline ends.

The V call is TRBV11-2, the J call TRBJ2-5; TRBD2 agrees at 11 bases. This CDR3 spans 16 amino acids. V lost 5 bases and J lost 2; bases outside the gene matches: 7. The V gene's germline CDR1 is SGHAT and CDR2 FQNNGV. The CDR3 loop reads CASSLRTSGGQETQYF. The CDR3 nucleotides are TGTGCCAGCAGCCTTAGAACTAGCGGGGGACAAGAGACCCAGTACTTC.

This clonotype was detected many times. The chain combines TRBV12-3 or TRBV12-4 with TRBJ1-2; D gene ambiguous. The CDR3 sequence is 15 residues long. The V and J ends lost 7 bases and 7 bases respectively, with 22 bases between them. The CDR3 region is CASNPKSRTAAGYTF. CDR3 nucleotides: TGTGCCAGCAATCCTAAATCCAGGACGGCGGCTGGCTACACCTTC.